Listed below are T cell receptor beta chains from one sample, sequenced in a study of CD4+ T cells in melanoma. The assay was immunoSEQ multiplex PCR, and TCRdb's table has in-frame clones only and misses some. In the table there are thousands of clones, 50% to 75% of which are singletons. The sequenced material came from cells from a culture (not recorded whether cultured in vitro). Source of these receptors: a human donor with melanoma. Both conserved end residues are part of each CDR3. The order of the fields is J gene, clone size, D gene, V gene, CDR3 DNA, CDR3 protein. The D gene is left open where the match is weak. The size entry is marked missing in some rows and otherwise reads once, few, many or a size class.

J gene: TRBJ2-7; clone size: NA; D gene: NA; V gene: TRBV28; CDR3 DNA: TGTGCCAGCAGTTTACCCCAATCAATTGCCTACGAGCAGTACTTC; CDR3 protein: CASSLPQSIAYEQYF
J gene: TRBJ2-1; clone size: NA; D gene: NA; V gene: TRBV19; CDR3 DNA: TGTGCCAGTAGTATGGCAGCGACCTACAATGAGCAGTTCTTC; CDR3 protein: CASSMAATYNEQFF
J gene: TRBJ1-1; clone size: few; D gene: TRBD1; V gene: TRBV27; CDR3 DNA: TGTGCCAGCAGTTTCGGGACAGGGATGAACACTGAAGCTTTCTTT; CDR3 protein: CASSFGTGMNTEAFF
J gene: TRBJ1-1; clone size: NA; D gene: NA; V gene: TRBV28; CDR3 DNA: TGTGCCAGCAGTTCATCAGGAACAATTGAAGCTTTCTTT; CDR3 protein: CASSSSGTIEAFF
J gene: TRBJ1-2; clone size: NA; D gene: TRBD1; V gene: TRBV5-1; CDR3 DNA: TGCGCCAGCAGCTTGGTGGGACAGGGAGATGGCTACACCTTC; CDR3 protein: CASSLVGQGDGYTF
J gene: TRBJ2-7; clone size: NA; D gene: NA; V gene: TRBV5-6; CDR3 DNA: TGTGCCAGCAGCTCAACCTACGAGCAGTACTTC; CDR3 protein: CASSSTYEQYF
J gene: TRBJ2-3; clone size: NA; D gene: NA; V gene: TRBV29-1; CDR3 DNA: TGCAGCGTTGACCCCCTCTTCCGCACAGATACGCAGTATTTT; CDR3 protein: CSVDPLFRTDTQYF
J gene: TRBJ2-7; clone size: NA; D gene: NA; V gene: TRBV5-1; CDR3 DNA: TGCGCCAGCAGCTTTTTAACAGCCTACGAGCAGTACTTC; CDR3 protein: CASSFLTAYEQYF
J gene: TRBJ1-2; clone size: NA; D gene: TRBD1; V gene: TRBV7-2; CDR3 DNA: TGTGCCAGCAGCCCCCAAGGACAGGGCCATGGCTACACCTTC; CDR3 protein: CASSPQGQGHGYTF
J gene: TRBJ1-2; clone size: NA; D gene: NA; V gene: TRBV27; CDR3 DNA: TGTGCCAGCAGGTCATGGAACTATGGCTACACCTTC; CDR3 protein: CASRSWNYGYTF
J gene: TRBJ1-5; clone size: NA; D gene: NA; V gene: TRBV24-1; CDR3 DNA: TGTGCCACCAGTGACAGGGTTGGCAATCAGCCCCAGCATTTT; CDR3 protein: CATSDRVGNQPQHF
J gene: TRBJ2-5; clone size: NA; D gene: NA; V gene: TRBV6-2/TRBV6-3; CDR3 DNA: TGTGCCAGCAGTTACCTTAACGGGGGTAGGGAGACCCAGTACTTC; CDR3 protein: CASSYLNGGRETQYF
J gene: TRBJ1-2; clone size: NA; D gene: NA; V gene: TRBV13; CDR3 DNA: TGTGCCAGCAGCTCACCAACGGTGCACGGCTACACCTTC; CDR3 protein: CASSSPTVHGYTF
J gene: TRBJ2-2; clone size: few; D gene: TRBD1; V gene: TRBV30; CDR3 DNA: TGTGCCTGGGACCACAGGGGGCAGAGCACCGGGGAGCTGTTTTTT; CDR3 protein: CAWDHRGQSTGELFF
J gene: TRBJ1-1; clone size: NA; D gene: NA; V gene: TRBV7-9; CDR3 DNA: TGTGCCAGCAGCTTAGACGTGAACACTGAAGCTTTCTTT; CDR3 protein: CASSLDVNTEAFF
J gene: TRBJ2-1; clone size: NA; D gene: TRBD1; V gene: TRBV6-5; CDR3 DNA: TGTGCCAGCAGCCCAGACAGGGACAAGCAGTTCTTC; CDR3 protein: CASSPDRDKQFF
J gene: TRBJ2-1; clone size: large; D gene: TRBD1; V gene: TRBV7-9; CDR3 DNA: TGTGCCACCGACAGGGGGTATGACAATGAGCAGTTCTTC; CDR3 protein: CATDRGYDNEQFF
J gene: TRBJ2-1; clone size: few; D gene: NA; V gene: TRBV5-5; CDR3 DNA: TGTGCCAGCAGCCCCGTGAGGGTAGCGGAGAAATACAATGAGCAGTTCTTC; CDR3 protein: CASSPVRVAEKYNEQFF
J gene: TRBJ2-7; clone size: once; D gene: NA; V gene: TRBV30; CDR3 DNA: TGTGCCTGGAGTGGATCGGGACGGGGTATTTACGAGCAGTACTTC; CDR3 protein: CAWSGSGRGIYEQYF
J gene: TRBJ2-6; clone size: NA; D gene: NA; V gene: TRBV6-5; CDR3 DNA: TGTGCCAGCAGTTACCTAGCAGTCTCTGGGGCCAACGTCCTGACTTTC; CDR3 protein: CASSYLAVSGANVLTF
J gene: TRBJ1-6; clone size: medium-sized; D gene: NA; V gene: TRBV28; CDR3 DNA: TGTGCCAGCAGTTTGTGGCGGGCTAATTCACCCCTCCACTTT; CDR3 protein: CASSLWRANSPLHF
J gene: TRBJ2-2; clone size: NA; D gene: NA; V gene: TRBV7-3; CDR3 DNA: TGTGCCAGCAGCTTAACACAGGGTTTTTATTCCGGGGAGCTGTTTTTT; CDR3 protein: CASSLTQGFYSGELFF
J gene: TRBJ2-5; clone size: NA; D gene: TRBD2; V gene: TRBV10-3; CDR3 DNA: TGTGCCATCAGAGCTAGCGGGGGGAACCAAGAGACCCAGTACTTC; CDR3 protein: CAIRASGGNQETQYF